The 17 T cell receptor beta chains given below trace back to one sample, sequenced in a study of T cell responses to AZD1222 COVID-19 vaccine. Profiling relied on immunoSEQ multiplex PCR, and the TCRdb table lists in-frame clones only, not all of them. The sample gives over 100,000 clones, 80% to 90% of which show up once; less than 4.5% is in the top ten. This sample comprised peripheral blood, obtained 28 days after the second AZD1222 dose. These receptors were taken from an adult who received the AZD1222 COVID-19 vaccine.

The genes are TRBV14 and TRBJ2-3; 9 nucleotides match TRBD1. The CDR3 contains 15 residues. Trimming took 5 bases from V and 1 from J; bases not matched to a gene: 4. The germline V gene encodes CDR1 SGHDN and CDR2 FVKESK. The CDR3 DNA is TGTGCCAGCAGCGTCCGGGACAGGGGCACAGATACGCAGTATTTT. It codes for CASSVRDRGTDTQYF. Together with reference TRBV14 and TRBJ2-3, the CDR3 gives the full variable domain: EAGVTQFPSHSVIEKGQTVTLRCDPISGHDNLYWYRRVMGKEIKFLLHFVKESKQDESGMPNNRFLAERTGGTYSTLKVQPAELEDSGVYFCASSVRDRGTDTQYFGPGTRLTVL.

This chain connects TRBV28 to TRBJ2-1; no definite D call. Trimming cost V 7 bases and J 0 bases, with 13 bases left between them. Germline V CDR1 and CDR2: MDHEN, SYDVKM. This CDR3 has 15 residues. CDR3 nucleotides: TGTGCCAGCAACCCCCCCGATCTCTCCTACAATGAGCAGTTCTTC. Its protein is CASNPPDLSYNEQFF.

V is TRBV12-3 or TRBV12-4 and J is TRBJ1-3; TRBD1 is a possible D gene (6 bases). The CDR3 is made up of 13 amino acids. V was shortened by 5 bases and J by 8 bases, with 13 bases between the two germline ends. This CDR3 reads CASSNTGRDTIYF. In DNA form, the CDR3 reads TGTGCCAGCAGTAACACAGGGAGGGACACCATATATTTT.

The chain links TRBV27 to TRBJ1-6; D perhaps matches TRBD1 (6 bases). The CDR3 is made up of 17 amino acids. V lost 8 bases, J lost 9 bases, and 26 bases lay in between. Germline V gene sequence: CDR1 MNHEY, CDR2 SMNVEV (reference sequence). In DNA form, the CDR3 reads TGTGCCAGCTCCAAGGGGGAAGGGTTCCCTTTTTCTTCACCCCTCCACTTT. Its translation: CASSKGEGFPFSSPLHF.

This clone was recorded only once. This sequence joins TRBV19 and TRBJ2-7; no definite D call. The CDR3 loop spans 12 amino acids. CDR1 is LNHDA and CDR2 is SQIVND in the germline V gene (reference sequence). V lost 6 bases and J 5 bases, leaving 11 bases between the germline ends. CDR3 in amino acids: CASSSRTDEQYF. The CDR3 DNA is TGTGCCAGTAGCTCGCGCACTGACGAGCAGTACTTC.

This clone was found once. This sequence joins TRBV4-2 and TRBJ2-7; a weak D match, TRBD1 (5 bases). CDR1 and CDR2 from the germline V gene are LGHNA and YNFKEQ. V lost 1 base and J lost 0, with 10 bases in between. CDR3 length equals 15 residues. The CDR3 protein is CASSQVLGDSYEQYF. The CDR3 coding sequence is TGTGCCAGCAGCCAAGTTTTAGGGGACTCCTACGAGCAGTACTTC.

This chain links TRBV25-1 with TRBJ2-3; possible D gene TRBD1, 6 bases. V lost 5 bases, J lost 0 bases, and 15 bases lay in between. The CDR3 loop spans 16 amino acids. The germline CDR1 and CDR2 sequences are MGHDK and SYGVNS. In nucleotides, the CDR3 is TGTGCCAGCAGTCCCCAGGGGAGACACAGCACAGATACGCAGTATTTT. It specifies CASSPQGRHSTDTQYF.

The rearrangement joins TRBV6-5 to TRBJ2-1; either TRBD1 or TRBD2 may fit D (6 bases each). With 7 bases removed from V and 5 bases from J, the gap between germline ends came to 12 bases. Germline CDR1 MNHEY, CDR2 SVGAGI. CDR3 length equals 13 residues. In DNA, the CDR3 is TGTGCCAGCACCACCGGGGGCGACAATGAGCAGTTCTTC. The encoded protein is CASTTGGDNEQFF.

The CDR3 is CASSYRDIGLAFF. DNA for the CDR3: TGTGCCAGCAGCTACAGGGATATAGGTTTGGCTTTCTTT. The chain uses TRBV5-6 and TRBJ1-1; D may be TRBD1 (6 bases). Between the trimmed V and J ends, which lost 3 bases and 11 bases, there was a span of 17 bases. The V gene's germline CDR1 is SGHDT and CDR2 YYEEEE. The CDR3 is 13 amino acids.

The chain recombines TRBV14 with TRBJ2-1; TRBD1 agrees at 7 bases. Germline V gene data show CDR1 as SGHDN and CDR2 as FVKESK. V gave up 3 bases and J gave up 4 bases; unmatched junction bases: 6. The CDR3 has 15 residues. In nucleotides, the CDR3 is TGTGCCAGCAGCCAGAGGACAGGTTTTTACAATGAGCAGTTCTTC. This codes for CASSQRTGFYNEQFF.

Concerning this clone itself: Likely a read error: the CDR3 ends without its conserved phenylalanine or tryptophan. No DNA is shown, since the ends of the CDR3 on it are uncertain; the CDR3 is the one TCRdb lists. V and J are TRBV27 and TRBJ2-3; the table names TRBD1, a call not compared with the DNA. The CDR3 contains 12 residues when both ends are counted. Germline CDR1 reads MNHEY; CDR2 reads SMNVEV (reference sequence). The CDR3: CAIIVDRLESYL.

The CDR3 region is CSVEYRGRKNGYTF. The CDR3 DNA follows: TGCAGCGTTGAATACAGGGGGAGAAAGAATGGCTACACCTTC. V and J are TRBV29-1 and TRBJ1-2; 8 bases agree with TRBD1. Germline CDR1 and CDR2: SQVTM and ANQGSEA. The CDR3 is 14 residues long. J lost 6 bases, V lost 2 bases, and 8 bases had no gene match. The variable domain in full, with the rest retrieved from reference TRBV29-1 and TRBJ1-2, is SAVISQKPSRDICQRGTSLTIQCQVDSQVTMMFWYRQQPGQSLTLIATANQGSEATYESGFVIDKFPISRPNLTFSTLTVSNMSPEDSSIYLCSVEYRGRKNGYTFGSGTRLTVV.

This chain joins TRBV7-9 and TRBJ2-3, with D perhaps TRBD1 or TRBD2 (5 bases each). This CDR3 has 14 amino acids. Trimming took 5 bases from V and 4 from J, leaving 13 bases between them. Germline V gives CDR1 SEHNR, CDR2 FQNEAQ (reference sequence). The CDR3, as DNA: TGTGCCAGCAGCCCGGGACCCCCGCCAGATACGCAGTATTTT. It yields the protein CASSPGPPPDTQYF.

This clone was seen a handful of times. The chain carries TRBV19 and TRBJ2-4; 9 bases line up with TRBD1. Germline V gene lookup returns CDR1 LNHDA and CDR2 SQIVND (reference sequence). V lost 4 bases, J lost 5 bases, and 6 bases stayed unmatched. The CDR3 extends over 15 amino acids. CDR3 in amino acids: CASSRDRVSENIQYF. The CDR3, as DNA: TGTGCCAGTAGTAGGGACAGGGTGAGCGAAAACATTCAGTACTTC.

J is TRBJ2-2 and V is TRBV4-3; D not certain. CDR3 length: 14 residues. Germline V lookup: CDR1 LGHNA, CDR2 YSLEER. V dropped 0 bases and J dropped 3 bases, with 5 bases sitting between them. The DNA of the CDR3 is TGCGCCAGCAGCCAAGATGTACACACCGGGGAGCTGTTTTTT. Residues: CASSQDVHTGELFF.

The count of this clone is one. The chain links TRBV28 to TRBJ1-3, with 7 bases that match TRBD1. Germline CDR1 MDHEN, CDR2 SYDVKM. This CDR3 comprises 17 residues. Trimming cost V 6 bases and J 0 bases; bases outside gene matches: 11. The DNA for the CDR3 is TGTGCCAGCAGACCCTATAGGGGGCCCAGCTCTGGAAACACCATATATTTT. Amino acid sequence: CASRPYRGPSSGNTIYF.

This chain connects TRBV18 to TRBJ1-1; D not certain. V lost 3 bases to trimming and J lost 0 bases, with 11 bases between them. There are 15 residues in the CDR3. From germline, CDR1 is KGHSH and CDR2 LQKENI. The chain's CDR3 is CASSPTSAMNTEAFF. The CDR3 DNA reads as TGTGCCAGCTCACCCACCTCGGCCATGAACACTGAAGCTTTCTTT.